This TCR beta chain was obtained from a study of shared clonotypes between healthy human individuals. Study-level background: The donors, two women and a few men, were aged 18 to 49. Findings of the study overall: The expectation was that sequencing depth would affect clonotype sharing among donors. The study's rarefaction showed incomplete sorted-subset sequencing despite large depth.

Under the authors' procedure: Quality scores were absent from the junction-only immunoSEQ sequences, so filtering differed. Here immunoSEQ multiplex PCR was the method, and the copy in TCRdb shows in-frame clones only, minus some. The DNA gave D and trimming, while V, J and clone size come from that table. The top ten hold about 0.13% of the sample, which has some 2,400,000 clones, nearly 97% seen once. In regard to this clone: Antigen specificity is unknown.

Between the trimmed V and J ends, which lost 6 bases and 10 bases, there was a span of 15 bases. This CDR3 is built from 13 residues. Germline V CDR1 and CDR2: WNHNN, SYGVQD (reference sequence). V gene TRBV10-1 combines with J gene TRBJ1-4; D remains unclear. What was sequenced was naive CD4+ T cells sorted from blood. The sample's subset: CD45RA+ positively selected. The sequence was obtained from a man younger than 35 in good health. The CDR3 DNA reads as TGCGCCAGCAGCGCCTCGAGTGAGGGAAAACTGTTTTTT. It is translated as CASSASSEGKLFF.